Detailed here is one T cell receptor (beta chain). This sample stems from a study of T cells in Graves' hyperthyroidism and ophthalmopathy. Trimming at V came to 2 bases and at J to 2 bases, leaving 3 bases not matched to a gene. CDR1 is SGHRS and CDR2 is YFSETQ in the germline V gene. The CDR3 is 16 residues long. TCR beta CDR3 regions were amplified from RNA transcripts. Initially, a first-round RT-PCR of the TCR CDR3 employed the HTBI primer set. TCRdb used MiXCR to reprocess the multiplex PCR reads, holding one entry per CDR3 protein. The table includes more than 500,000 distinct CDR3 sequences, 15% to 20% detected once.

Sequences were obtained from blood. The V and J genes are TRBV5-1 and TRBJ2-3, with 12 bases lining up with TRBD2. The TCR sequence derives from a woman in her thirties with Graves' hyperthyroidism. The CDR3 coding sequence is TGCGCCAGCAGCTTCGGGACTAGCGGGCCCACAGATACGCAGTATTTT. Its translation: CASSFGTSGPTDTQYF.